This paragraph covers one T cell receptor beta chain sequence. Antigen: not known. Building of the TCR beta libraries involved iRepertoire HTBI primers and Arm-PCR of CDR3 regions. TCRdb recomputed calls from the multiplex PCR reads with MiXCR, one row per CDR3 protein. The repertoire holds 450,000 or so distinct CDR3 sequences, around a fifth seen once, with roughly 13% in the top ten. Time point here: persistent/refractory GD, antithyroid drugs over 5 years with positive TRAb. From PBMCs, RNA was extracted and then used to make the TCR library. The CDR3 extends over 14 amino acids. The ends were cut back, 6 bases at V and 5 bases at J, with 11 bases in the middle. Germline CDR1 SGHNT, CDR2 YENEEA. This entry is derived from a study of regulatory T cells in long-lasting Graves disease. Study summary: Patients met the persistent Graves' disease definition after over 5 years of antithyroid drugs with positive TSH receptor antibodies.

Study results and caveats: Newly diagnosed Graves' patients exceeded persistent ones in TCR diversity.

Sequenced here: peripheral blood mononuclear cells (PBMCs), sampled when the disease was refractory, from a patient treated with antithyroid drugs. The chain recombines TRBV11-3 with TRBJ1-6; D not certain. This clonotype originated in a female donor with Graves disease. This CDR3 is CASSSGLDNSPLHF. The CDR3 DNA reads TGTGCCAGCAGTTCGGGCCTCGATAATTCACCCCTCCACTTT.